The T cell receptor (beta chain) under discussion was sequenced for a study of blood T cell repertoires in COVID-19. Study information: COVID-19 samples, acute and convalescent, were from the United States, Italy and Spain.

V lost 4 bases, J lost 2 bases, and 1 base stayed unmatched. This CDR3 contains 15 residues. Per germline, CDR1 SGHVS and CDR2 FQNEAQ. Original data processing: Reference gene primer amplification gave estimated nucleated cell counts. Measured with immunoSEQ multiplex PCR; TCRdb has only the in-frame clones, and not every one. The V and J calls and clone size were taken over from that table, and D and trimming were inferred from the DNA. The repertoire holds fewer than 100,000 clones, about nine tenths seen once, with less than 5% in the top ten. The source material was peripheral blood. The chain uses TRBV7-8 and TRBJ2-6; 8 nucleotides line up with TRBD1. The receptor comes from a woman over 75 with acute or convalescent COVID-19. The DNA for the CDR3 is TGTGCCAGCAGCTCAGGGGGCGCTGGGGCCAACGTCCTGACTTTC. Amino acid sequence: CASSSGGAGANVLTF.